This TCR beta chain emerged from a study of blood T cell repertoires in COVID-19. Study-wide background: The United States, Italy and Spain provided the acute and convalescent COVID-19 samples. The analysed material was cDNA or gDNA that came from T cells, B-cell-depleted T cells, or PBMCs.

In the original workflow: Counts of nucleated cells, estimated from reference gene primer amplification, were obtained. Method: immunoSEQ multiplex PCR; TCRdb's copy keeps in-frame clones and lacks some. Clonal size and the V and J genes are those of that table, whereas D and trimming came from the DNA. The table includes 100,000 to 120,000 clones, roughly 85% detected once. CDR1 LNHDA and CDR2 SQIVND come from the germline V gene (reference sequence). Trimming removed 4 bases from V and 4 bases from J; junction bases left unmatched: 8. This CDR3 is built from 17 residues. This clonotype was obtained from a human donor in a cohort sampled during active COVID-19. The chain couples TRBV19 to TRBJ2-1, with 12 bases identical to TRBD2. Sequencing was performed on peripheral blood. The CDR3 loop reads CASSTRLAGVSYNEQFF. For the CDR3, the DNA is TGTGCCAGTAGTACCCGACTAGCGGGGGTCTCATACAATGAGCAGTTCTTC.